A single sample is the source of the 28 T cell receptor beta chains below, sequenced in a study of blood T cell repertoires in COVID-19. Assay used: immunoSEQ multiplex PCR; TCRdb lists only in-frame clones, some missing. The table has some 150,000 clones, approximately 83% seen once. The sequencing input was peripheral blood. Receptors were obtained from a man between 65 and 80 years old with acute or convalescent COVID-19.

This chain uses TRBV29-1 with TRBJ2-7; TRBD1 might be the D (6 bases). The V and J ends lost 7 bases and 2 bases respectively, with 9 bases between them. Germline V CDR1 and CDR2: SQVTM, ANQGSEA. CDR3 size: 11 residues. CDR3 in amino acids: CSGGQPYEQYF. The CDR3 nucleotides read TGCAGCGGCGGACAGCCCTACGAGCAGTACTTC.

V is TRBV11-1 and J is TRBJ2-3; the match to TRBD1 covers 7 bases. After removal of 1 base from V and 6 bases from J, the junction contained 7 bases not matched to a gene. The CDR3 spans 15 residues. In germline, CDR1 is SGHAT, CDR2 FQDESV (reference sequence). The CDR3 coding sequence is TGTGCCAGCAGCTTAGGGGCAGGGGGTGCCGATACGCAGTATTTT. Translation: CASSLGAGGADTQYF.

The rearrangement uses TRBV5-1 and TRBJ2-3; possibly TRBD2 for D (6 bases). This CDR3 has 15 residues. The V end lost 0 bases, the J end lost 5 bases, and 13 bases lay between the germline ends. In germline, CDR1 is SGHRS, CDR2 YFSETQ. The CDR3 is CASSLDASDGDTQYF. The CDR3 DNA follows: TGCGCCAGCAGCTTGGATGCTAGCGATGGAGATACGCAGTATTTT.

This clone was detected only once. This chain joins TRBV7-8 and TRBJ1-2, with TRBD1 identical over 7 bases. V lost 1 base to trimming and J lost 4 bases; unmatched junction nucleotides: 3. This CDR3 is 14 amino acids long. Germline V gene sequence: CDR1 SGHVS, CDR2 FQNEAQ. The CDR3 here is CASSLGAGGYGYTF. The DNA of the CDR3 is TGTGCCAGCAGCTTAGGAGCAGGGGGCTATGGCTACACCTTC.

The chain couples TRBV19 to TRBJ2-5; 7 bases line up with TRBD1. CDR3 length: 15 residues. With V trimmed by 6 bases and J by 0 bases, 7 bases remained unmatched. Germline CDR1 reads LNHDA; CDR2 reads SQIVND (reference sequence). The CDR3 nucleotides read TGTGCCAGTAGCCCGGGACAGACGAACCAAGAGACCCAGTACTTC. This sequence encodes CASSPGQTNQETQYF.

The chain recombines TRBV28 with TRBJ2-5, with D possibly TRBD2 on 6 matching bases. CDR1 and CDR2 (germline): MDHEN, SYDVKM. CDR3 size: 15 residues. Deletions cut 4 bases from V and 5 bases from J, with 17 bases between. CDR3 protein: CASSSGSNGGETQYF. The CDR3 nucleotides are TGTGCCAGCAGTTCCGGCTCTAATGGGGGGGAGACCCAGTACTTC.

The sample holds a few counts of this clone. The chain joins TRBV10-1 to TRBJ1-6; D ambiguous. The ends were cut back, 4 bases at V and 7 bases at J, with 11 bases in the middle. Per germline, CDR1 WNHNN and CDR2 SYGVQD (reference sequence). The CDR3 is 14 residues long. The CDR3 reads CASSGRSPNSPLHF. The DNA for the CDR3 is TGCGCCAGCAGTGGAAGGAGTCCCAATTCACCCCTCCACTTT.

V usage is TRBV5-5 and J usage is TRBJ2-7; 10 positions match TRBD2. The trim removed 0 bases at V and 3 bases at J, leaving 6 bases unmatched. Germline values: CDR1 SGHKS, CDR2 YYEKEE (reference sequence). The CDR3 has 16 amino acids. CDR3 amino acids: CASSLVRTSGYYEQYF. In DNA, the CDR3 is TGTGCCAGCAGCTTGGTGAGGACTAGCGGCTACTACGAGCAGTACTTC.

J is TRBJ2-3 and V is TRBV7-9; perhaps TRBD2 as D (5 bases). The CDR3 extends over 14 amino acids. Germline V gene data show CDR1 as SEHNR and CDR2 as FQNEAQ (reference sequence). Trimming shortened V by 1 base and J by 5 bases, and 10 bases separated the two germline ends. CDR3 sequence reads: CASSLEGVRDTQYF. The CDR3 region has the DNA TGTGCCAGCAGCTTAGAGGGAGTGAGAGATACGCAGTATTTT. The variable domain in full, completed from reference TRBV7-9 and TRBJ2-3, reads DTGVSQNPRHKITKRGQNVTFRCDPISEHNRLYWYRQTLGQGPEFLTYFQNEAQLEKSRLLSDRFSAERPKGSFSTLEIQRTEQGDSAMYLCASSLEGVRDTQYFGPGTRLTVL.

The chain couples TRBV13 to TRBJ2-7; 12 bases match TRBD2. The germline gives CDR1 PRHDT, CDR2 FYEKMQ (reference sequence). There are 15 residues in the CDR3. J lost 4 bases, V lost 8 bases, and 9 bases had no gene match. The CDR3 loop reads CASATRTSGTYEQYF. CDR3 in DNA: TGTGCCAGCGCCACCAGGACTAGCGGGACATACGAGCAGTACTTC.

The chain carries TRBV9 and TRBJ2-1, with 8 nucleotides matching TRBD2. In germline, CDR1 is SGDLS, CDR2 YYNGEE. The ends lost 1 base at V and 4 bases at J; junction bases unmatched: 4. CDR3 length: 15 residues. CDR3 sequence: CASSVSSGGYNEQFF. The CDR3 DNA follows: TGTGCCAGCAGCGTATCCTCGGGAGGGTACAATGAGCAGTTCTTC.

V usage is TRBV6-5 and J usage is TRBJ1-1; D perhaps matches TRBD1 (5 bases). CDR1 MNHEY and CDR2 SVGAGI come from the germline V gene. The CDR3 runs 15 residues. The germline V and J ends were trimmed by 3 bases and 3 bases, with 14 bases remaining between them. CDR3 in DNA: TGTGCCAGCAGTTATTTTCCGACAGATCACACTGAAGCTTTCTTT. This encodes CASSYFPTDHTEAFF.

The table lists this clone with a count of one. The CDR3 nucleotides read TGTGCCATCAGTAAGGGACTAGCGGGAGGCAATGAGCAGTTCTTC. It specifies CAISKGLAGGNEQFF. The chain uses TRBV10-3 and TRBJ2-1, with 15 nucleotides matching TRBD2. V dropped 5 bases and J dropped 6; count of bases not matched to a gene: 2. Germline CDR1 and CDR2: ENHRY and SYGVKD. The CDR3 is made up of 15 amino acids.

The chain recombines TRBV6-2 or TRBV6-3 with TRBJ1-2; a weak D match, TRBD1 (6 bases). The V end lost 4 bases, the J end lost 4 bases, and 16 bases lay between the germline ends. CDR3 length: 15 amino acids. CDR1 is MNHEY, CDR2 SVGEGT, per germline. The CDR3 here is CASSSFSGAPYGYTF. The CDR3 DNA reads TGTGCCAGCAGTTCCTTCTCAGGGGCCCCCTATGGCTACACCTTC.

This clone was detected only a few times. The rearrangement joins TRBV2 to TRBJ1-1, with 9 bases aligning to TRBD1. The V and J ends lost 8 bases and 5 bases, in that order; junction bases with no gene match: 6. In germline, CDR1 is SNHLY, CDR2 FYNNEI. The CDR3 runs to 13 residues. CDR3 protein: CASFGQGITEAFF. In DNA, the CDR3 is TGTGCCAGCTTTGGACAGGGGATTACTGAAGCTTTCTTT.

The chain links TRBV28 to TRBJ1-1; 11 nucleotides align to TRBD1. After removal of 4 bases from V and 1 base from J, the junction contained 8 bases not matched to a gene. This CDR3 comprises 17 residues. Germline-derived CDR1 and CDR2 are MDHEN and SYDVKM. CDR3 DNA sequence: TGTGCCAGCAGTTCCCAGGGACAGGGGGTCCGGAACACTGAAGCTTTCTTT. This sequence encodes CASSSQGQGVRNTEAFF.

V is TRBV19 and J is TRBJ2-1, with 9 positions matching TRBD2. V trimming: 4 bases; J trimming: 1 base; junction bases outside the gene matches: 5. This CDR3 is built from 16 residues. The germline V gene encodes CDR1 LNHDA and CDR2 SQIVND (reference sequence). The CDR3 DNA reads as TGTGCCAGTAGTACTGGCCTAGCGGGATCCTACAATGAGCAGTTCTTC. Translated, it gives CASSTGLAGSYNEQFF.

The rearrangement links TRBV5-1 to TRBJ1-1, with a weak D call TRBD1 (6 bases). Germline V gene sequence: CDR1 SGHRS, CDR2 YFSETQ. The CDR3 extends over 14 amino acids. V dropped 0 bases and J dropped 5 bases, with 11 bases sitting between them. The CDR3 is CASSLEQGSTEAFF. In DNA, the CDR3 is TGCGCCAGCAGCTTGGAGCAGGGGTCGACTGAAGCTTTCTTT.

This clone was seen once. CDR3 in amino acids: CASNPQREGTGELFF. The CDR3, as DNA: TGTGCCAGCAACCCCCAGCGGGAGGGGACCGGGGAGCTGTTTTTT. The J gene is TRBJ2-2, the V gene TRBV6-5, with 10 bases aligning to TRBD2. This CDR3 has 15 amino acids. Germline V gene data show CDR1 as MNHEY and CDR2 as SVGAGI. The V and J ends lost 7 bases and 5 bases, in that order; junction bases with no gene match: 7.

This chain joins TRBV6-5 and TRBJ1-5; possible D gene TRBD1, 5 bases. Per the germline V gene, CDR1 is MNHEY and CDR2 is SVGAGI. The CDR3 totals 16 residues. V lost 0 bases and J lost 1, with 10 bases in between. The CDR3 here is CASSYSGGVSNQPQHF. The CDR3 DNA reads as TGTGCCAGCAGTTACTCTGGGGGGGTGAGCAATCAGCCCCAGCATTTT.

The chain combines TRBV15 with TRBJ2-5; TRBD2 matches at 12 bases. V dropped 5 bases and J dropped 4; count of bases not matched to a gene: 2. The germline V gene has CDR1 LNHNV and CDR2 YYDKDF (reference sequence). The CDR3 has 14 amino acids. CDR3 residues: CATSAGLAGETQYF. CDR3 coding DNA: TGTGCCACCAGCGCGGGACTAGCGGGAGAGACCCAGTACTTC.

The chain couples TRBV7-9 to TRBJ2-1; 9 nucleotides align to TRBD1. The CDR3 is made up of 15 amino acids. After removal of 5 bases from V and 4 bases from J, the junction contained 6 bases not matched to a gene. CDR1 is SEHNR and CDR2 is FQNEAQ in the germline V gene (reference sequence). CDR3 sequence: CASSPGGQGYNEQFF. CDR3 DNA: TGTGCCAGCAGCCCCGGGGGACAGGGTTACAATGAGCAGTTCTTC.

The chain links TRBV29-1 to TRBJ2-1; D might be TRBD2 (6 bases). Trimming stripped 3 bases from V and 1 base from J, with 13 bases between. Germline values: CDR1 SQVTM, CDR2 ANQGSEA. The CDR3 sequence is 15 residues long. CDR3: CSVDSGELSYNEQFF. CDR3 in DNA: TGCAGCGTTGATTCGGGAGAGTTGTCCTACAATGAGCAGTTCTTC.

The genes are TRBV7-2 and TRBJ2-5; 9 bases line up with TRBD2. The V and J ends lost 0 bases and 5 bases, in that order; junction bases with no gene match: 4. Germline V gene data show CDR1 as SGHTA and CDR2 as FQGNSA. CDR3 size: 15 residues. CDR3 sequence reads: CASSLAAGGLETQYF. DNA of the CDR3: TGTGCCAGCAGCTTAGCTGCGGGAGGGCTCGAGACCCAGTACTTC.

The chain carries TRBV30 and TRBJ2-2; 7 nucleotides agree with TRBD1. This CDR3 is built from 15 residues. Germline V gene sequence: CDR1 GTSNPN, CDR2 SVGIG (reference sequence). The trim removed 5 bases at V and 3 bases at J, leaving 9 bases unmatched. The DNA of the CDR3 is TGTGCCTGGCGCGATCGGGACAGAGACACCGGGGAGCTGTTTTTT. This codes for CAWRDRDRDTGELFF. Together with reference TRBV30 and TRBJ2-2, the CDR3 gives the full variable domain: SQTIHQWPATLVQPVGSPLSLECTVEGTSNPNLYWYRQAAGRGLQLLFYSVGIGQISSEVPQNLSASRPQDRQFILSSKKLLLSDSGFYLCAWRDRDRDTGELFFGEGSRLTVL.

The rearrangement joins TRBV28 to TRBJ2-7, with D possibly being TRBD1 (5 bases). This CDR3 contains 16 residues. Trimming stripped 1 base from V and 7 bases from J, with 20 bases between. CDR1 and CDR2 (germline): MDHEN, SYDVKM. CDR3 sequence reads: CASSLSFGQGLGEQYF. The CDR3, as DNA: TGTGCCAGCAGTTTATCCTTCGGGCAGGGTTTGGGGGAGCAGTACTTC.

The CDR3 is CASSQAGMNTEAFF. The CDR3 DNA reads as TGCGCCAGCAGCCAAGCCGGGATGAACACTGAAGCTTTCTTT. The chain is built from TRBV4-3 and TRBJ1-1; the D is unclear. The CDR3 sequence is 14 residues long. Germline V gives CDR1 LGHNA, CDR2 YSLEER. V gave up 1 base and J gave up 0 bases, with 6 bases separating them.

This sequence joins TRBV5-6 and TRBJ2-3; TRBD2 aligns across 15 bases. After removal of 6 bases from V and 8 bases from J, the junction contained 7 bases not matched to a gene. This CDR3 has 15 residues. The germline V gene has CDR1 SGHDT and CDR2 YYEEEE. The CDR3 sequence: CASTGTSGRMGTQYF. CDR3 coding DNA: TGTGCCAGCACTGGGACTAGCGGGAGGATGGGTACGCAGTATTTT.